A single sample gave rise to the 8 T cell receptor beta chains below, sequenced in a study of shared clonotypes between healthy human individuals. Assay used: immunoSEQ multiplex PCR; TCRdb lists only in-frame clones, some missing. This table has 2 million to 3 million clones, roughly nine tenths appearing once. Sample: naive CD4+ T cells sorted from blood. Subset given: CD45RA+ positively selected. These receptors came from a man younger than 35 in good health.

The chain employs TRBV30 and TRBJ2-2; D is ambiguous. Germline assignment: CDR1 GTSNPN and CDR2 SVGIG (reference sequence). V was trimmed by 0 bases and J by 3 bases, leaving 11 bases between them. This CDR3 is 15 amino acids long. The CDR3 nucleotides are TGTGCCTGGAGTGTACGCAGAATAGACACCGGGGAGCTGTTTTTT. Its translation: CAWSVRRIDTGELFF. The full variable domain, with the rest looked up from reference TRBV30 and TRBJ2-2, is SQTIHQWPATLVQPVGSPLSLECTVEGTSNPNLYWYRQAAGRGLQLLFYSVGIGQISSEVPQNLSASRPQDRQFILSSKKLLLSDSGFYLCAWSVRRIDTGELFFGEGSRLTVL.

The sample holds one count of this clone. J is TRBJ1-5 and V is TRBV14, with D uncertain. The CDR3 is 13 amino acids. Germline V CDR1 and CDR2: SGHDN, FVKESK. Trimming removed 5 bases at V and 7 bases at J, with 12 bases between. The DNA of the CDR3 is TGTGCCAGCAGCTCGGCAGTAGGGCAGCCCCAGCATTTT. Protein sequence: CASSSAVGQPQHF.

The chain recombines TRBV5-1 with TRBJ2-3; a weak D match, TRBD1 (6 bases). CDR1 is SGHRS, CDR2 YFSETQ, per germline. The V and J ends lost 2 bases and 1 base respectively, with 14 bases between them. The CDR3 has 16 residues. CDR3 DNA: TGCGCCAGCAGCTTTAAAACAGGGTCTGGCACAGATACGCAGTATTTT. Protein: CASSFKTGSGTDTQYF.

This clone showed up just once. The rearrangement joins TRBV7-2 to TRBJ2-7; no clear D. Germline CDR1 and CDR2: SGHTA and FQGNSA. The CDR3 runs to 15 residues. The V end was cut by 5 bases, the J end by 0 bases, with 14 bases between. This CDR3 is CASSAQSGSSYEQYF. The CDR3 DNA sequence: TGTGCCAGCAGCGCACAGTCTGGAAGCTCCTACGAGCAGTACTTC.

The CDR3 DNA reads TGTGCCAGCACCCGTCGGCGGGGTACCATGGATGAGCAGTTCTTC. Residues: CASTRRRGTMDEQFF. This chain connects TRBV6-1 to TRBJ2-1; D is possibly TRBD2 (6 bases). Trimming stripped 7 bases from V and 8 bases from J, with 21 bases between. Germline V gene sequence: CDR1 MNHNS, CDR2 SASEGT. This CDR3 contains 15 residues.

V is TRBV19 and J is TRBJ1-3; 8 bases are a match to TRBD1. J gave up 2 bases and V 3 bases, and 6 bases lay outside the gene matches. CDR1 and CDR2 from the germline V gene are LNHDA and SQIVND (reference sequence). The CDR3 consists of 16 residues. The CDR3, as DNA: TGTGCCAGTAGTATCCAGGGGGCGGCAACTGGAAACACCATATATTTT. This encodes CASSIQGAATGNTIYF.

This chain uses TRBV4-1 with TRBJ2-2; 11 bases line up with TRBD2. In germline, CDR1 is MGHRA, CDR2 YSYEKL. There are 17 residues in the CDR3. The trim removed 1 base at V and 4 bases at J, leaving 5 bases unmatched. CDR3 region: CASSQVTSGRGTGELFF. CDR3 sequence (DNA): TGCGCCAGCAGCCAAGTTACTAGCGGGAGAGGCACCGGGGAGCTGTTTTTT.

The CDR3 here is CASSFDRESSTGELFF. CDR3 DNA: TGTGCCAGCAGCTTCGACAGGGAGTCTAGCACCGGGGAGCTGTTTTTT. This sequence joins TRBV7-3 and TRBJ2-2, with TRBD1 matching over 7 bases. Germline CDR1 reads SGHTA; CDR2 reads FQGTGA. V dropped 3 bases and J dropped 4; count of bases not matched to a gene: 8. The CDR3 consists of 16 residues.